The TCR beta chain under discussion was sequenced for a study of T-cell memory formation after mild COVID-19. Regarding the study as a whole: Pre-infection memory already had some responding clones, implying cross-reactive memory joined.

Comments on this clonotype: The antigen is unknown.

MiXCR, run by TCRdb on the 5' RACE reads, gives a single entry per CDR3 protein. The sample includes hundreds of thousands of distinct CDR3 sequences, around a fifth of them seen just once. This CDR3 is 12 amino acids long. J gave up 3 bases and V 4 bases, and 0 bases lay outside the gene matches. Looked up from germline, CDR1 is LGHDT and CDR2 is YNNKEL (reference sequence). The receptor's source is a man aged 18-30 years who had mild COVID-19 (a few samples of this study predate the infection). Cell type and time point are not known. The chain joins TRBV3-1 to TRBJ2-7; 7 bases fit TRBD1. The sequenced material came from PBMCs or a T cell subset sorted from them (not recorded which). CDR3 residues: CASSRTGYEQYF. The DNA for the CDR3 is TGTGCCAGCAGCCGGACAGGCTACGAGCAGTACTTC.